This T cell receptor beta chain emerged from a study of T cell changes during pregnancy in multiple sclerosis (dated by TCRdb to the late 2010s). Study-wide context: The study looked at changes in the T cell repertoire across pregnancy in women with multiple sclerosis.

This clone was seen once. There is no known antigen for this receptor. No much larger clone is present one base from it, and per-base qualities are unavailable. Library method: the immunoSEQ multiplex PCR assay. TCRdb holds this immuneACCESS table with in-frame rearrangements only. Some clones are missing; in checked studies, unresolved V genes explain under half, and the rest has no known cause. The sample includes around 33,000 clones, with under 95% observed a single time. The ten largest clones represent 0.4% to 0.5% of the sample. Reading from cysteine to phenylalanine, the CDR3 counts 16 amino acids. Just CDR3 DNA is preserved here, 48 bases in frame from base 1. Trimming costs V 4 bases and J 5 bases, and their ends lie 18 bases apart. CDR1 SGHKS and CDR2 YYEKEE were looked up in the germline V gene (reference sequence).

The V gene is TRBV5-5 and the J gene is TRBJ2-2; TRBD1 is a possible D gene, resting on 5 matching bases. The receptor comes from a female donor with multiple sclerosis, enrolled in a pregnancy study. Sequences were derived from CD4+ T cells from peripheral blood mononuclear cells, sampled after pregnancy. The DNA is TGTGCCAGCAGCGCCCTAAGCAGGGCAAGGACCGGGGAGCTGTTTTTT. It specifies CASSALSRARTGELFF.